The 8 T cell receptor beta chains below all came from one sample that was sequenced in a study of cytomegalovirus exposure and HLA in healthy donors. PCR used 60 Vbeta primers and 13 Jbeta primers. The data were produced by immunoSEQ multiplex PCR, yet TCRdb's version contains in-frame clones alone and is incomplete. The data contain 90,000 to 100,000 clones, more than 60% of them singletons. Sequencing was done on a sample of PBMCs. These receptors were taken from a man aged 50 or older in good health and CMV-seronegative.

Concerning this clone: At one end, the junction sequence differs from germline, possibly due to a read error. CDR3 coding DNA: TGTTCCAGCACCAACCGAGCCGAGCAGTACTTC. Translating gives CSSTNRAEQYF. This rearrangement joins TRBV7-9 to TRBJ2-7; no clear D gene. Per germline, CDR1 SEHNR and CDR2 FQNEAQ (reference sequence). The CDR3 totals 11 residues.

This clone has just a few counts. V gene TRBV18 combines with J gene TRBJ2-1; the match to TRBD2 covers 9 bases. Per germline, CDR1 KGHSH and CDR2 LQKENI. The CDR3 length is 15 residues. The V gene end was trimmed by 2 bases and the J gene end by 8 bases; junction bases not matched to a gene: 7. The CDR3 reads CASSPGLAGSYEQFF. CDR3 nucleotides: TGTGCCAGCTCACCAGGGCTAGCGGGGTCATATGAGCAGTTCTTC. The full variable domain, its missing parts supplied by reference TRBV18 and TRBJ2-1, is NAGVMQNPRHLVRRRGQEARLRCSPMKGHSHVYWYRQLPEEGLKFMVYLQKENIIDESGMPKERFSAEFPKEGPSILRIQQVVRGDSAAYFCASSPGLAGSYEQFFGPGTRLTVL.

The chain carries TRBV4-2 and TRBJ2-7; 9 bases are shared with TRBD1. V lost 0 bases, J lost 4 bases, and 7 bases stayed unmatched. There are 16 residues in the CDR3. From germline, CDR1 is LGHNA and CDR2 YNFKEQ. CDR3 DNA: TGTGCCAGCAGCCAAGAGGGTTGGGACAGGGAATACGAGCAGTACTTC. It is translated as CASSQEGWDREYEQYF.

The V gene is TRBV6-5, the J gene TRBJ2-5; TRBD2 aligns across 7 bases. The trim removed 6 bases at V and 3 bases at J, leaving 4 bases unmatched. Looked up from germline, CDR1 is MNHEY and CDR2 is SVGAGI. The length of the CDR3 is 13 residues. This chain's CDR3 is CASRSGAKETQYF. The CDR3, as DNA: TGTGCCAGCAGGAGCGGGGCTAAAGAGACCCAGTACTTC.

The chain uses TRBV7-9 and TRBJ2-2; 7 nucleotides agree with TRBD1. The V segment lost 5 bases and the J segment 2 bases; nucleotides outside the gene matches: 5. The CDR3 has 15 amino acids. Germline V gene lookup returns CDR1 SEHNR and CDR2 FQNEAQ (reference sequence). The chain's CDR3 is CASSQGQANTGELFF. DNA for the CDR3: TGTGCCAGCAGCCAAGGACAGGCCAACACCGGGGAGCTGTTTTTT.

On this clone: The sample holds other DNA sequences that translate to the same CDR3. The CDR3 DNA sequence: TGTGCCAGCCGGGACAGGGGGCGCATGAACACTGAAGCTTTCTTT. Protein product: CASRDRGRMNTEAFF. The chain couples TRBV27 to TRBJ1-1; TRBD1 matches 12 bases. This CDR3 has 15 residues. V gave up 8 bases and J gave up 0 bases; unmatched junction bases: 4. Germline values: CDR1 MNHEY, CDR2 SMNVEV (reference sequence).

This clone was seen more than once but under ten times. The CDR3 nucleotides are TGCGCCAGCAGCCCCTGGACAGGGCCAACCTACGAGCAGTACTTC. It yields the protein CASSPWTGPTYEQYF. The genes are TRBV5-1 and TRBJ2-7, with 8 bases aligning to TRBD1. CDR1 is SGHRS, CDR2 YFSETQ, per germline. The CDR3 covers 15 residues. J gave up 2 bases and V 4 bases, and 8 bases lay outside the gene matches.

The J gene is TRBJ1-6, the V gene TRBV27, with D possibly TRBD1 on 6 matching bases. This CDR3 region has 14 residues. V was shortened by 3 bases and J by 8 bases, with 11 bases between the two germline ends. Germline CDR1 and CDR2: MNHEY and SMNVEV (reference sequence). The CDR3 is CASSFEGVYSPLHF. The CDR3 DNA reads as TGTGCCAGCAGTTTTGAGGGGGTTTATTCACCCCTCCACTTT.